Below, 13 T cell receptor beta chains from the same sample are listed, as sequenced in a study of shared clonotypes between healthy human individuals. Assay: immunoSEQ multiplex PCR; the TCRdb copy retains only in-frame clones and omits some. The repertoire has hundreds of thousands of clones, 95% of them found once; the top ten carry about 0.11%. CD45RO-negative, CCR7-selected cells formed the naive CD8 fraction, which excluded terminally differentiated effector memory CD45RA+ cells. The sample consisted of naive CD8+ T cells sorted from blood. The origin of the receptors is a woman aged 25-40 years in good health.

The chain uses TRBV25-1 and TRBJ1-2; 9 bases fit TRBD1. Germline V lookup: CDR1 MGHDK, CDR2 SYGVNS. With V trimmed by 7 bases and J by 6 bases, 9 bases remained unmatched. The CDR3 is 14 residues long. The CDR3 sequence: CASTSSGTGHGYTF. CDR3 coding DNA: TGTGCCAGCACCTCGTCCGGGACAGGGCATGGCTACACCTTC.

This clone was seen only once. V is TRBV11-2 and J is TRBJ2-3, with 8 positions matching TRBD2. V lost 5 bases to trimming and J lost 4 bases; unmatched junction nucleotides: 2. This CDR3 contains 13 residues. CDR1 SGHAT and CDR2 FQNNGV come from the germline V gene. The CDR3 sequence: CASSGLAADTQYF. In DNA, the CDR3 is TGTGCCAGCAGCGGACTAGCAGCAGATACGCAGTATTTT.

The V and J genes are TRBV2 and TRBJ2-7; TRBD2 matches 9 bases. J lost 3 bases, V lost 5 bases, and 5 bases had no gene match. Germline V gene lookup returns CDR1 SNHLY and CDR2 FYNNEI. This CDR3 region has 14 residues. CDR3 sequence (DNA): TGTGCCAGCAGTTTAGCAGCGGGAGGCTACGAGCAGTACTTC. Its translation is CASSLAAGGYEQYF. Full variable domain (outside the CDR3, taken from reference TRBV2 and TRBJ2-7): EPEVTQTPSHQVTQMGQEVILRCVPISNHLYFYWYRQILGQKVEFLVSFYNNEISEKSEIFDDQFSVERPDGSNFTLKIRSTKLEDSAMYFCASSLAAGGYEQYFGPGTRLTVT.

The CDR3 is CASSPRPNNQETQYF. Written as DNA, the CDR3 is TGTGCCAGCAGCCCGAGACCCAACAACCAAGAGACCCAGTACTTC. The rearrangement joins TRBV7-9 to TRBJ2-5; D uncertain. The CDR3 totals 15 residues. Germline CDR1 is SEHNR and CDR2 is FQNEAQ (reference sequence). V was clipped by 5 bases and J by 0 bases, with 13 bases between them.

V is TRBV7-9 and J is TRBJ2-3, with TRBD2 matching over 14 bases. Germline-derived CDR1 and CDR2 are SEHNR and FQNEAQ (reference sequence). The V gene end was trimmed by 5 bases and the J gene end by 5 bases; junction bases not matched to a gene: 3. CDR3 length equals 15 residues. This chain's CDR3 is CASSLGTSGGDTQYF. The CDR3 DNA follows: TGTGCCAGCAGCCTCGGGACTAGCGGGGGAGATACGCAGTATTTT.

This sequence joins TRBV4-1 and TRBJ2-1; 10 bases agree with TRBD2. Germline V gene lookup returns CDR1 MGHRA and CDR2 YSYEKL. Trimming took 1 base from V and 1 from J; bases not matched to a gene: 1. This CDR3 spans 16 amino acids. The CDR3 spells CASSQGAGGSYNEQFF. The CDR3 DNA sequence: TGCGCCAGCAGCCAAGGAGCGGGAGGGTCCTACAATGAGCAGTTCTTC.

The J gene is TRBJ2-3, the V gene TRBV7-9, with D perhaps matching TRBD1 or TRBD2 (5 bases each). This CDR3 contains 15 residues. Per germline, CDR1 SEHNR and CDR2 FQNEAQ (reference sequence). Trimming stripped 6 bases from V and 6 bases from J, with 19 bases between. Here the CDR3 reads CASSSFGGPRDTQYF. CDR3 in DNA: TGTGCCAGCAGTTCCTTTGGGGGTCCTAGGGATACGCAGTATTTT.

The chain carries TRBV4-1 and TRBJ2-1; 7 bases agree with TRBD2. Trimming at V came to 5 bases and at J to 8 bases, leaving 9 bases not matched to a gene. The germline gives CDR1 MGHRA, CDR2 YSYEKL. This CDR3 spans 14 amino acids. The DNA of the CDR3 is TGCGCCAGCAGCAAGGCTAGCGGTAGCGATGAGCAGTTCTTC. Amino acid sequence: CASSKASGSDEQFF.

As DNA, the CDR3 is TGTGCCAGTAGTATGGAGGGGGACGAGCAGTACTTC. It is translated as CASSMEGDEQYF. The J gene is TRBJ2-7, the V gene TRBV19, with D perhaps being TRBD1 or TRBD2 (6 bases each). This CDR3 spans 12 amino acids. V was cut by 3 bases and J by 5 bases, with 8 bases left in between. Germline V lookup: CDR1 LNHDA, CDR2 SQIVND (reference sequence).

The J gene is TRBJ1-3, the V gene TRBV5-6; TRBD1 matches at 8 bases. Germline values: CDR1 SGHDT, CDR2 YYEEEE. The CDR3 has 14 residues. The V gene end was trimmed by 2 bases and the J gene end by 4 bases; junction bases not matched to a gene: 2. CDR3 in amino acids: CASSFRQGGNTIYF. The DNA for the CDR3 is TGTGCCAGCAGCTTCCGACAGGGGGGAAACACCATATATTTT.

Details on this clone: Different DNA sequences within this sample yield the same CDR3. The genes are TRBV30 and TRBJ1-1; no definite D call. V was cut by 0 bases and J by 5 bases, with 7 bases left in between. Germline CDR1 is GTSNPN and CDR2 is SVGIG (reference sequence). The CDR3 runs to 12 residues. CDR3 in amino acids: CAWSVLDTEAFF. CDR3 sequence (DNA): TGTGCCTGGAGTGTACTCGATACTGAAGCTTTCTTT.

The sample holds one count of this clone. The chain joins TRBV2 to TRBJ2-1; D is undetermined. Between the trimmed V and J ends, which lost 4 bases and 9 bases, there was a span of 16 bases. CDR1 and CDR2 from the germline V gene are SNHLY and FYNNEI. CDR3 size: 14 residues. CDR3 sequence reads: CASSGSRTPGEQFF. For the CDR3, the DNA is TGTGCCAGCAGTGGCAGTCGGACGCCCGGTGAGCAGTTCTTC.

The rearrangement links TRBV11-2 to TRBJ2-7; D is possibly TRBD1 or TRBD2 (5 bases each). Trimming pared 3 bases from V and 2 bases from J, leaving 14 bases between. Germline CDR1 and CDR2: SGHAT and FQNNGV. The CDR3 is 15 residues long. CDR3 sequence reads: CASSFAGGETYEQYF. CDR3 nucleotide sequence: TGTGCCAGCAGCTTTGCTGGGGGAGAAACCTACGAGCAGTACTTC.